The 2 T cell receptor beta chains given below trace back to one sample, sequenced in a study of T-cell reconstitution after alpha-beta-depleted transplantation in children. It was with unique molecular identifiers that the TCRbeta library was prepared. TCRdb fed the PCR reads into MiXCR, producing one record per CDR3 protein. The sample records roughly 190,000 distinct CDR3 sequences, roughly 15% being singletons. The sequencing here drew on PBMCs from the stem cell graft donor, taken from the stem cell graft. These receptors were collected from a human donor who donated a stem cell graft to a child with acute lymphoblastic leukemia.

This clonotype has ten or more counts. The V call is TRBV13, the J call TRBJ2-1; tentatively, D is TRBD1 (5 bases). V was clipped by 2 bases and J by 1 base, with 12 bases between them. Germline V gene data show CDR1 as PRHDT and CDR2 as FYEKMQ (reference sequence). The CDR3 totals 16 residues. The CDR3 nucleotides read TGTGCCAGCAGCTTATTCAGGGTAATGTCCTACAATGAGCAGTTCTTC. This codes for CASSLFRVMSYNEQFF.

The sample holds many counts of this clonotype. The rearrangement links TRBV2 to TRBJ2-2; D remains ambiguous. Germline V gene sequence: CDR1 SNHLY, CDR2 FYNNEI. The CDR3 has 16 amino acids. The V end was cut by 5 bases, the J end by 0 bases, with 13 bases between. The CDR3 sequence is CASSTAGKPNTGELFF. CDR3 DNA: TGTGCCAGCAGTACCGCAGGAAAACCGAACACCGGGGAGCTGTTTTTT.